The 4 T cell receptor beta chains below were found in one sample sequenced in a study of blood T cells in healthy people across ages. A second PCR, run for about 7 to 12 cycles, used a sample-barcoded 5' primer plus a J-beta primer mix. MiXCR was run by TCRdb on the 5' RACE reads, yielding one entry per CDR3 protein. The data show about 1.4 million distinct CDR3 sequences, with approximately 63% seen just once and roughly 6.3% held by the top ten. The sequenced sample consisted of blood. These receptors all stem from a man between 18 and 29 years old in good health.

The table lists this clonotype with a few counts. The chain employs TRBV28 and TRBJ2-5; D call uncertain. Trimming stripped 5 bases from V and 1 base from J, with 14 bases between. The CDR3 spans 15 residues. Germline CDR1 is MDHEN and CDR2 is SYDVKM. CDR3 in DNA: TGTGCCAGCAGTCTCCTTGAGCCGACCCAAGAGACCCAGTACTTC. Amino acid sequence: CASSLLEPTQETQYF.

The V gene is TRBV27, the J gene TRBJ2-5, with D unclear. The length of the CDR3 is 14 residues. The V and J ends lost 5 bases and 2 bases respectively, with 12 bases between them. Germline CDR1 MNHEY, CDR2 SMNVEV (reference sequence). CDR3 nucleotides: TGTGCCAGCAGTCTCCGACCTAGACAAGAGACCCAGTACTTC. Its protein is CASSLRPRQETQYF.

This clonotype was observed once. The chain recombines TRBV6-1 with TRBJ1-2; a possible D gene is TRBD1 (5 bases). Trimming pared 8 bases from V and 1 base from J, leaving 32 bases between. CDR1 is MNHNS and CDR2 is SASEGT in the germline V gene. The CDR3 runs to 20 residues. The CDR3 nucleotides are TGTGCCAGCCAGCGGAGACTGGGGCACCAAGAGAGTTATTTTAACTATGGCTACACCTTC. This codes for CASQRRLGHQESYFNYGYTF.

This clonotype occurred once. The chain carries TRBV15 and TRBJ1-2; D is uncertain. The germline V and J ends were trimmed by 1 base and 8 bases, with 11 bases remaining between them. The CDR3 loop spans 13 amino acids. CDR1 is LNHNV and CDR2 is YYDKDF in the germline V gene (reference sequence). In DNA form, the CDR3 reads TGTGCCACCAGCAGAGCCCGACCCAAGGGCTACACCTTC. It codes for CATSRARPKGYTF.